The T cell receptor (beta chain) under discussion was sequenced for a study of shared clonotypes between healthy human individuals. General observations from the study: There were few donors, and this limited the genetic and exposure-history diversity represented.

The V end lost 7 bases, the J end lost 2 bases, and 11 bases lay between the germline ends. Germline V gives CDR1 SQVTM, CDR2 ANQGSEA. The CDR3 length is 13 residues. Only CD45RO-negative cells positively selected for CCR7 counted as naive CD8 cells, so terminally differentiated effector memory CD45RA+ cells were excluded. TCRdb's copy holds only in-frame clones and misses some; the assay was immunoSEQ multiplex PCR. The table shows 650,000 to 800,000 clones, with just over 90% occurring only once. As for this clone: What it binds is unknown.

J is TRBJ2-2 and V is TRBV29-1, with D maybe TRBD2 (5 bases). This clonotype was sampled from a man aged 25 to 45 in good health. The specimen was naive CD8+ T cells sorted from blood. This CDR3 is CSAHGVNTGELFF. CDR3 nucleotide sequence: TGCAGCGCGCACGGGGTTAACACCGGGGAGCTGTTTTTT.